This TCR beta chain was recovered during a study of OX40 agonist ivuxolimab in advanced cancers. With respect to the entire study: Ivuxolimab was an agonistic, fully human IgG2 monoclonal antibody directed against OX40 (CD134), a costimulatory receptor. Intravenous ivuxolimab was administered to patients every 2 weeks at six dose levels: 0.01, 0.1, 0.3, 1.5, 3 and 10 mg/kg. Among the approximately 50 dose-escalation patients, 19 had hepatocellular carcinoma, roughly 15 melanoma, 9 renal cell carcinoma and 9 head and neck cancer. In the dose-escalation cohort, roughly 82% of patients were male, and the mean age was around 65 years with a range of roughly 23 to 79. Patients were allowed to have had prior anti-PD-1, anti-PD-L1 or anti-CTLA-4 therapy, and more than 30% of the dose-escalation patients had previously received checkpoint inhibitors. Partial responses occurred in three dose-escalation patients, of whom one had hepatocellular carcinoma and two had cutaneous melanoma. The purpose of peripheral TCRbeta sequencing was to test whether ivuxolimab changed TCR sequence diversity and led to clonal T-cell expansion. The paper reports the monotherapy dose-escalation portion (N of about 50 patients) of the phase I ivuxolimab trial. What the study reported, not specific to this receptor: At doses from 0.1 to 3.0 mg/kg, clonal expansion was seen in both CD4+ and CD8+ blood T cells between baseline and week 6. Low levels of normalized T-cell clonal expansion were also seen in some patients who did not respond. Partial responders in the 0.1-3.0 mg/kg groups had among the lowest normalized peripheral clonal expansion, especially among CD8+ T cells. Which antigens the clonally expanded peripheral T cells were specific for was not determined. On average, CD8+ T cells showed more expanded clones than CD4+ T cells after ivuxolimab.

With regard to this clone: This receptor's antigen is unknown. Base quality data are lacking; no much larger clone is found one base away.

The germline V gene (reference sequence) yields SEHNR for CDR1 and FQNEAQ for CDR2. V gives up 6 bases and J gives up 8 bases, and the segment between their germline ends measures 25 bases. Taken from cysteine to phenylalanine, the CDR3 has 16 residues. The sequence is cut down to CDR3 DNA, 48 bases in frame from base 1. Genomic DNA was isolated from the sorted cells so that the TCRbeta CDR3 region could be sequenced. The immunoSEQ Assay was used to sequence the TCRbeta CDR3 regions. This is the immuneACCESS table as TCRdb keeps it, with only in-frame sequences that have V and J called. A part of the clones is gone; compared with another copy, unresolved V genes explain less than half, and the rest is unexplained. Present in this sample are 50,000 to 70,000 clones, over 75% of which were seen just once. The ten largest make up 13% to 15% of the sample. Patients with autoimmune disease history or receiving systemic immunosuppression were excluded from the trial. Peripheral blood for TCR sequencing was collected from all dose cohorts at baseline, on cycle 4 day 1, and on cycle 7 day 1. Samples were obtained from an open-label, multicenter, first-in-human phase I dose-escalation trial of ivuxolimab. Adults with locally advanced or metastatic melanoma, renal cell carcinoma, hepatocellular carcinoma or head and neck squamous cell carcinoma were enrolled in the trial. CD4+ and CD8+ T cells were sorted separately from peripheral blood before TCR sequencing.

The chain was built from TRBV7-9 and TRBJ1-2; the D region possibly corresponds to TRBD1 (5 bases align). This receptor was identified in an adult with an advanced solid tumor such as melanoma, head and neck, liver or kidney cancer. The sequencing used CD4+ or CD8+ T cells sorted from blood, collected in a trial of the OX40 agonist ivuxolimab. The bases are TGTGCCAGCAGACCTCCCTGGACATTTGTAAGAAGCGGCTACACCTTC. Its protein reads: CASRPPWTFVRSGYTF. When the CDR3 is completed using the reference TRBV7-9 and TRBJ1-2 genes on either side, the full variable domain is DTGVSQNPRHKITKRGQNVTFRCDPISEHNRLYWYRQTLGQGPEFLTYFQNEAQLEKSRLLSDRFSAERPKGSFSTLEIQRTEQGDSAMYLCASRPPWTFVRSGYTFGSGTRLTVV.